This TCR beta chain was identified in a study of T cells in Graves' hyperthyroidism and ophthalmopathy. The length of the CDR3 is 14 residues. In germline, CDR1 is LGHDT, CDR2 YNNKEL (reference sequence). With V trimmed by 5 bases and J by 3 bases, 6 bases remained unmatched. Amplification yielded TCR beta CDR3 regions, with RNA transcripts as the source. In the first-round RT-PCR of the TCR CDR3, the HTBI primer set was used. One entry per CDR3 protein, called by TCRdb with MiXCR from the multiplex PCR reads. The data show some 620,000 distinct CDR3 sequences, 15% to 20% seen once. There are many counts of this clonotype.

Material: blood. This clonotype was sampled from a woman in her twenties or thirties with Graves' hyperthyroidism. V is TRBV3-1 and J is TRBJ2-7; 8 positions agree with TRBD2. CDR3 nucleotides: TGTGCCAGCAGCGTAACTAGCGGCAGCTACGAGCAGTACTTC. Residues: CASSVTSGSYEQYF.